A single sample gave rise to the 14 T cell receptor beta chains below, sequenced in a study of T cell changes during pregnancy in multiple sclerosis. Clones were read by immunoSEQ multiplex PCR, and TCRdb kept only the in-frame ones, dropping some. Of 70,000 to 85,000 clones listed, about 92% are singletons. Here the sequenced sample was peripheral blood, taken before pregnancy. These receptors were collected from a female donor with multiple sclerosis, enrolled in a pregnancy study.

V usage is TRBV5-1 and J usage is TRBJ2-7; 9 bases align to TRBD2. J gave up 3 bases and V 4 bases, and 8 bases lay outside the gene matches. The CDR3 is made up of 15 amino acids. Germline CDR1 SGHRS, CDR2 YFSETQ. The CDR3 nucleotides are TGCGCCAGCAGCCAAGGACTAGCGCTCCGCTACGAGCAGTACTTC. It specifies CASSQGLALRYEQYF.

The V gene is TRBV5-1, the J gene TRBJ2-5; TRBD2 matches at 13 bases. The J segment lost 1 base and the V segment lost 3 bases, leaving 3 bases of the junction unmatched. The V gene's germline CDR1 is SGHRS and CDR2 YFSETQ. This CDR3 comprises 16 residues. In DNA form, the CDR3 reads TGCGCCAGCAGCTGGGGACTAGCGGGGATCCAAGAGACCCAGTACTTC. Protein product: CASSWGLAGIQETQYF.

This chain uses TRBV4-2 with TRBJ2-3; 8 bases are a match to TRBD2. Germline V gene sequence: CDR1 LGHNA, CDR2 YNFKEQ. V lost 4 bases to trimming and J lost 2 bases; unmatched junction nucleotides: 5. The CDR3 is 15 residues long. CDR3 region: CASSPGGGNTDTQYF. The CDR3 DNA sequence: TGTGCCAGCAGCCCGGGCGGGGGGAACACAGATACGCAGTATTTT.

The chain uses TRBV5-1 and TRBJ2-7, with 7 bases lining up with TRBD1. This CDR3 spans 16 amino acids. The trim removed 3 bases at V and 3 bases at J, leaving 12 bases unmatched. Per the germline V gene, CDR1 is SGHRS and CDR2 is YFSETQ. The CDR3 loop is CASSYLPGDSYYEQYF. As DNA, the CDR3 is TGCGCCAGCAGCTATCTCCCCGGGGACAGCTACTACGAGCAGTACTTC.

This clone was found once. CDR3 nucleotide sequence: TGTGCCAGCAGTCGCCAATCCAGCTATGGCTACACCTTC. Translation: CASSRQSSYGYTF. This chain connects TRBV28 to TRBJ1-2; no reliable D call. CDR1 and CDR2 from the germline V gene are MDHEN and SYDVKM. This CDR3 contains 13 residues. Trimming shortened V by 5 bases and J by 4 bases, and 11 bases separated the two germline ends.

The CDR3: CASWRDSYNEQFF. The DNA of the CDR3 is TGTGCCAGCTGGCGGGATTCCTACAATGAGCAGTTCTTC. V gene TRBV6-5 combines with J gene TRBJ2-1; D may be TRBD2 (6 bases). The length of the CDR3 is 13 residues. The germline V gene has CDR1 MNHEY and CDR2 SVGAGI. Trimming stripped 8 bases from V and 1 base from J, with 9 bases between.

This sequence joins TRBV2 and TRBJ2-1, with D possibly TRBD2 on 5 matching bases. The V gene's germline CDR1 is SNHLY and CDR2 FYNNEI. This CDR3 has 18 amino acids. The V and J ends lost 7 bases and 1 base respectively, with 23 bases between them. The CDR3 bases are TGTGCCAGCAATCGGGCGAGCGGCACCCGAGGGTCCTACAATGAGCAGTTCTTC. Residues: CASNRASGTRGSYNEQFF.

The chain uses TRBV4-3 and TRBJ1-2; D uncertain. Germline-derived CDR1 and CDR2 are LGHNA and YSLEER. The CDR3 has 14 amino acids. V dropped 1 base and J dropped 6 bases, with 12 bases sitting between them. The DNA for the CDR3 is TGCGCCAGCAGCCAAGTACCCGGGAATCATGGCTACACCTTC. It yields the protein CASSQVPGNHGYTF.

This chain links TRBV7-6 with TRBJ2-7; possibly TRBD1 for D (6 bases). Germline CDR1 SGHVS, CDR2 FNYEAQ. This CDR3 is built from 13 residues. Trimming stripped 5 bases from V and 3 bases from J, with 11 bases between. CDR3 amino acids: CASSTSQGYEQYF. CDR3 sequence (DNA): TGTGCCAGCAGCACCTCACAGGGCTACGAGCAGTACTTC.

V usage is TRBV30 and J usage is TRBJ1-1, with D unresolved. The CDR3 runs to 12 residues. The V gene lost 3 bases and the J gene lost 3 bases, with 8 bases spanning the gap. Germline assignment: CDR1 GTSNPN and CDR2 SVGIG (reference sequence). CDR3 nucleotide sequence: TGTGCCTGGAGCCGAGGGCACACTGAAGCTTTCTTT. Amino acids: CAWSRGHTEAFF.

The chain uses TRBV27 and TRBJ2-7; 8 bases are a match to TRBD1. V dropped 8 bases and J dropped 2; count of bases not matched to a gene: 5. The CDR3 has 13 residues. The germline CDR1 and CDR2 sequences are MNHEY and SMNVEV (reference sequence). The CDR3 sequence: CASGPTGAYEQYF. The CDR3 nucleotides are TGTGCCAGCGGACCGACAGGGGCCTACGAGCAGTACTTC.

The chain employs TRBV19 and TRBJ2-6; tentative D call: TRBD1 (6 bases). Trimming left V 6 bases short and J 0 bases short, with 12 bases between. The CDR3 runs to 16 residues. CDR1 and CDR2 from the germline V gene are LNHDA and SQIVND (reference sequence). The CDR3 nucleotides read TGTGCCAGTAGGGACAGATTACTCTCTGGGGCCAACGTCCTGACTTTC. This sequence encodes CASRDRLLSGANVLTF.

V gene TRBV9 combines with J gene TRBJ1-2; 8 nucleotides align to TRBD1. The J segment lost 3 bases and the V segment lost 2 bases, leaving 6 bases of the junction unmatched. The germline V gene has CDR1 SGDLS and CDR2 YYNGEE. The CDR3 length is 15 residues. CDR3 loop: CASSVAGGLDYGYTF. The CDR3 bases are TGTGCCAGCAGCGTCGCAGGGGGCTTAGACTATGGCTACACCTTC.

The V and J genes are TRBV6-6 and TRBJ2-1; 7 bases align to TRBD2. J lost 2 bases, V lost 4 bases, and 8 bases had no gene match. The CDR3 has 16 amino acids. CDR1 and CDR2 (germline): MNHNY, SVGAGI (reference sequence). CDR3 bases: TGTGCCAGCAGTTTTTATAGCGGGTTCCCCTACAATGAGCAGTTCTTC. This translates into CASSFYSGFPYNEQFF.